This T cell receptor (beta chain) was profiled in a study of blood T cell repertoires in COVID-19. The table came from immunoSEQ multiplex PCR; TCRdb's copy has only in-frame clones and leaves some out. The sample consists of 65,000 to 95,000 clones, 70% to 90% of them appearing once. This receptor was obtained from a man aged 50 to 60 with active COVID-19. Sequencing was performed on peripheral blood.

The CDR3 reads CASSRAGLAGEDTQYF. The CDR3 DNA follows: TGTGCCAGCAGCCGAGCGGGACTAGCGGGGGAAGATACGCAGTATTTT. The genes are TRBV4-2 and TRBJ2-3; 14 bases map to TRBD2. V trimming: 4 bases; J trimming: 5 bases; junction bases outside the gene matches: 5. This CDR3 contains 16 residues. CDR1 and CDR2 (germline): LGHNA, YNFKEQ.